The T cell receptor (beta chain) under discussion was sequenced for a study of blood T cell repertoires in COVID-19. About the research overall: COVID-19 samples, acute and convalescent, were from the United States, Italy and Spain. PBMCs, B-cell-depleted T cells, or T cells provided the cDNA or gDNA that made up the material.

The CDR3 covers 14 residues. Germline assignment: CDR1 MNHEY and CDR2 SMNVEV (reference sequence). Trimming removed 3 bases at V and 5 bases at J, with 8 bases between. Assay: immunoSEQ multiplex PCR; the TCRdb copy retains only in-frame clones and omits some. The sample has about 390,000 clones, 87% seen once. Clinical history as reported by participants underpinned cohort assignment. The clonotype was recovered from a woman between 50 and 59 years old who had recovered from COVID-19. The V and J genes are TRBV27 and TRBJ1-6; D gene ambiguous. The material sequenced was PBMCs or T cells enriched from blood (not recorded which). CDR3 amino acids: CASSFVGDNSPLHF. CDR3 DNA sequence: TGTGCCAGCAGTTTTGTGGGAGATAATTCACCCCTCCACTTT.